Sequencing of this T cell receptor beta chain was carried out in a study of tumor-infiltrating lymphocytes in primary liver carcinoma. Study-wide context: Spanning 30 to 69 years of age, the patients were men and women. Study-wide findings and caveats: Relative to blood, tumors carried a significantly larger fraction of the repertoire in their top 250 clones (p = 0.039).

Concerning this clonotype itself: Its target is unknown. The conserved closing phenylalanine or tryptophan is absent in this CDR3, likely reflecting a read error.

It was unsorted whole blood that yielded blood RNA, and germline DNA was also extracted. The trim removed 0 bases at V and 3 bases at J, leaving 7 bases unmatched. Germline V gene lookup returns CDR1 MGHRA and CDR2 YSYEKL. The CDR3 sequence is 16 residues long. cDNA specific to TCR beta was made from 500 ng of total RNA, with a constant-region primer employed for priming. Three nested multiplex PCR rounds, a slightly modified ARM-PCR, produced the libraries for TCR beta. The study ran its first two PCR rounds for around 10 cycles each, using TRBV1-TRBV30 forward primers and a C-beta reverse primer. Each CDR3 protein is one row after TCRdb ran MiXCR on the multiplex PCR reads. The sample holds roughly 180,000 distinct CDR3 sequences, about 60% seen once.

The origin of this receptor is a man aged 40-50 years with primary liver carcinoma and hepatitis B virus infection. The sequencing sample was made of peripheral blood. The chain combines TRBV4-1 with TRBJ2-7, with TRBD2 identical over 8 bases. Here the CDR3 DNA reads TGCGCCAGCAGCCAAGATCTGAGCGGGAGCCTCTACGAGCAGTACTTA. Protein: CASSQDLSGSLYEQYL.